The TCR beta chain described here comes from a study of T cells after yellow fever vaccination (dated by TCRdb to about 2019). Regarding the study in general: The SMART-Seq v4 Ultra Low Input RNA kit was used to prepare libraries from fractions with low cell numbers. To follow T-cell clones before and after primary and booster YFV17D yellow fever vaccination, bulk TCR alpha and beta repertoires were sequenced over time. Two healthy male donors made up the cohort, one aged 18 to 29 years and the other aged 30 to 40 years. Blood was drawn at multiple timepoints before and after primary and secondary immunization, with bulk PBMC replicates and cell subsets isolated. Results and caveats for the whole study, not just this receptor: Most clones expanded after primary vaccination were re-detected after the booster (almost 97% of CD4 and around 88% of CD8), suggesting broad memory maintenance. Computational filtering was required because FACS-sorted repertoires could contain abundant contaminating clonotypes from the bulk population. Only a couple of donors were included in the study, so the extent to which the findings can be generalized is limited. The secondary T-cell response was found to be weaker but faster than the primary response, with a peak reached on day 5 rather than on day 15. A small share of clonotypes occurred in both CD4 and CD8 compartments, likely arising from convergent recombination.

Trimming leaves V shorter by 4 bases and J shorter by 3 bases, with the junction holding 3 bases beyond the gene matches. Spanning cysteine to phenylalanine, the CDR3 consists of 13 amino acids. Here the CDR3 DNA is all that survives: 39 bases in frame from base 1. The germline V gene specifies SGHRS as CDR1 and YFSETQ as CDR2. TCR cDNA was synthesized by 5'RACE template switching, which introduced a universal primer site and unique molecular identifiers. cDNA synthesis was primed from both the TCR alpha and TCR beta constant segments. Library amplification involved two PCR steps, and the second step added sample barcodes and sequencing adapters. Sequencing of libraries was done on Illumina HiSeq 2500 (2x100 bp) or NovaSeq (2x150 bp). Per the authors' processing: Demultiplexing of reads and collapsing into UMI consensus sequences were performed with MIGEC, and V(D)J alignment was carried out with MiXCR. Clonotypes responding to the vaccine were identified with edgeR on replicate PBMC samples, with the criteria of FDR below 0.01 and a log2 fold change above 5 up to day 15. Each bulk clonotype was labeled CD4 or CD8 based on which sequenced repertoire, CD4 or CD8, contained the clonotype at higher abundance. The public reads were run again by TCRdb, first through fastp at Q25 and then through MiXCR, and only productive beta chains were kept. Each entry merges the rows of one CDR3 protein and shows their most common DNA and genes. The V and J calls reflect TCRdb's pipeline rather than the authors' work. In all, the sample holds approximately 350,000 distinct CDR3 sequences, and roughly 10% of those were seen once. Clones ranked in the top ten supply about 17% of the sample.

The sample's treatment or condition label is to be understood as: live attenuated yellow fever vaccine strain. Two biological replicates of bulk PBMCs were collected at each blood-draw timepoint. PBMCs were isolated from peripheral blood using a standard Ficoll-Paque protocol. TriZol was used to extract RNA from bulk PBMCs, from CD4 and CD8 fractions, and from dextramer-positive and dextramer-negative fractions. A word on this clonotype: Its recognized antigen is unknown. Per-nucleotide qualities are absent, and no much larger clonotype sits a single base away.

The TCR originated in a man younger than 30 who received the YFV17D yellow fever vaccine. Source: PBMCs, taken on the day of the first yellow fever vaccination. Rearrangement joined TRBV5-1 to TRBJ2-5, and TRBD2 matches 7 of the central bases. The DNA is as follows: TGCGCCAGCAGCGGCGGGGGAGAAGAGACCCAGTACTTC. This translates into CASSGGGEETQYF.